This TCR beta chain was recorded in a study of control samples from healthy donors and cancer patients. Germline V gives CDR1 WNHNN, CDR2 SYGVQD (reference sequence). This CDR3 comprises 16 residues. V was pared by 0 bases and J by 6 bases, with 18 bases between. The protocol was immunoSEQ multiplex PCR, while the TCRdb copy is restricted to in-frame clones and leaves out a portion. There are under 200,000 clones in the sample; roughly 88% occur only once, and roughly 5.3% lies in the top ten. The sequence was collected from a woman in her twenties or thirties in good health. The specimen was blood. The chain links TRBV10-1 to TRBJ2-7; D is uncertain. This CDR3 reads CASSESSRVGSGEQYV. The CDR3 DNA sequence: TGCGCCAGCAGTGAGTCGTCGCGAGTGGGCTCGGGCGAGCAGTACGTC.